These 9 T cell receptor beta chains share one sample of origin, sequenced in a study of blood T cell repertoires in COVID-19. TCRdb's copy holds only in-frame clones and misses some; the assay was immunoSEQ multiplex PCR. The table lists 150,000 or so clones, more than 75% of them singletons. The specimen was peripheral blood. The receptors were gathered from a man aged 80 or over with acute or convalescent COVID-19.

The chain couples TRBV7-2 to TRBJ2-7, with 8 bases identical to TRBD2. Germline loops: CDR1 SGHTA, CDR2 FQGNSA. The J segment lost 4 bases and the V segment lost 5 bases, leaving 10 bases of the junction unmatched. This CDR3 has 15 residues. The CDR3 nucleotides are TGTGCCAGCAGCAACCAGCGGGAGTTCGGTTACGAGCAGTACTTC. Protein: CASSNQREFGYEQYF.

This clone is medium-sized (0.01 to 0.1%) in the sample. The CDR3 reads CATALGTGGANTGELFF. The CDR3, as DNA: TGTGCCACCGCGCTCGGGACAGGGGGCGCGAACACCGGGGAGCTGTTTTTT. This chain joins TRBV24-1 and TRBJ2-2, with 12 bases identical to TRBD1. The germline V gene has CDR1 KGHDR and CDR2 SFDVKD. The CDR3 is 17 amino acids. V lost 9 bases to trimming and J lost 0 bases; unmatched junction nucleotides: 7.

This clone was found once. The V and J genes are TRBV7-2 and TRBJ1-1; 8 bases are a match to TRBD1. Germline values: CDR1 SGHTA, CDR2 FQGNSA. The V gene end was trimmed by 6 bases and the J gene end by 4 bases; junction bases not matched to a gene: 7. The CDR3 is 14 residues long. The CDR3 nucleotides are TGTGCCAGCAGTAGACAGGGGAGTGGCACTGAAGCTTTCTTT. Protein: CASSRQGSGTEAFF.

Of note for this clone: A single base separates this from a much larger clone, so it may be a read error. This rearrangement joins TRBV28 to TRBJ1-5; TRBD1 matches at 10 bases. Germline V CDR1 and CDR2: MDHEN, SYDVKM. The CDR3 sequence is 15 residues long. V dropped 6 bases and J dropped 2; count of bases not matched to a gene: 4. The CDR3 DNA reads as TGTGCCAGCAGCCACGGGACAGGGGGCAATCAGCCCCAGCATTTT. Translated, it gives CASSHGTGGNQPQHF.

The chain links TRBV30 to TRBJ1-6, with 7 bases aligning to TRBD1. The CDR3 is 15 amino acids. V lost 3 bases to trimming and J lost 0 bases; unmatched junction nucleotides: 2. Germline values: CDR1 GTSNPN, CDR2 SVGIG (reference sequence). In DNA, the CDR3 is TGTGCCTGGAGGGGACAGAGCTCCTATAATTCACCCCTCCACTTT. Its translation: CAWRGQSSYNSPLHF.

The chain combines TRBV7-8 with TRBJ1-1; D call uncertain. The V end was cut by 8 bases, the J end by 1 base, with 11 bases between. The CDR3 has 13 amino acids. Germline CDR1 SGHVS, CDR2 FQNEAQ. The CDR3 is CASAYSKNTEAFF. Here the CDR3 DNA reads TGTGCCAGCGCTTACAGTAAGAACACTGAAGCTTTCTTT. The complete variable domain, with remaining parts taken from reference TRBV7-8 and TRBJ1-1, reads GAGVSQSPRYKVAKRGQDVALRCDPISGHVSLFWYQQALGQGPEFLTYFQNEAQLDKSGLPSDRFFAERPEGSVSTLKIQRTQQEDSAVYLCASAYSKNTEAFFGQGTRLTVV.

V and J are TRBV27 and TRBJ2-6; TRBD1 matches at 8 bases. CDR1 and CDR2 from the germline V gene are MNHEY and SMNVEV (reference sequence). CDR3 length equals 17 residues. J gave up 4 bases and V 5 bases, and 10 bases lay outside the gene matches. For the CDR3, the DNA is TGTGCCAGCAGTCACCTCCTCCGGACAGGGGGGGCCAACGTCCTGACTTTC. As protein: CASSHLLRTGGANVLTF. Based on the CDR3 plus reference TRBV27 and TRBJ2-6, the full variable domain is EAQVTQNPRYLITVTGKKLTVTCSQNMNHEYMSWYRQDPGLGLRQIYYSMNVEVTDKGDVPEGYKVSRKEKRNFPLILESPSPNQTSLYFCASSHLLRTGGANVLTFGAGSRLTVL.

This clone was found once. The chain couples TRBV5-1 to TRBJ2-5, with 13 bases fitting TRBD2. The CDR3 length is 17 residues. CDR1 is SGHRS and CDR2 is YFSETQ in the germline V gene. V dropped 3 bases and J dropped 1; count of bases not matched to a gene: 6. CDR3 nucleotide sequence: TGCGCCAGCAGCTCGGGACTAGCGGGGCCAGGCCAAGAGACCCAGTACTTC. Its translation: CASSSGLAGPGQETQYF.

This clone has a single count. V and J are TRBV2 and TRBJ2-5; tentatively, D is TRBD2 (6 bases). This CDR3 has 13 residues. In germline, CDR1 is SNHLY, CDR2 FYNNEI. The V and J ends lost 5 bases and 5 bases respectively, with 12 bases between them. Written as DNA, the CDR3 is TGTGCCAGCAGTTTACTAGCTATGGAGACCCAGTACTTC. It specifies CASSLLAMETQYF. The entire variable domain, with the rest obtained from reference TRBV2 and TRBJ2-5, is as follows: EPEVTQTPSHQVTQMGQEVILRCVPISNHLYFYWYRQILGQKVEFLVSFYNNEISEKSEIFDDQFSVERPDGSNFTLKIRSTKLEDSAMYFCASSLLAMETQYFGPGTRLLVL.